The text below deals with one T cell receptor beta chain. The data belong to a study of blood T cell repertoires in COVID-19. Study-wide background: Spain, Italy and the United States supplied samples that represented acute and convalescent COVID-19. T cells, B-cell-depleted T cells, or PBMCs provided the cDNA or gDNA that served as material.

V gave up 2 bases and J gave up 5 bases; unmatched junction bases: 10. Germline CDR1 SGHRS, CDR2 YFSETQ. This CDR3 contains 16 residues. Source study methods: Reference gene primers were amplified, and this amplification served to estimate nucleated cell counts. Method: immunoSEQ multiplex PCR; TCRdb's copy keeps in-frame clones and lacks some. The V and J calls and clone size come from that table; D and trimming were worked out from the DNA. The sample has 210,000 or so clones; roughly 86% are singletons. The receptor was isolated from a woman aged 60-75 years with acute or convalescent COVID-19. The chain joins TRBV5-1 to TRBJ2-5, with 9 bases aligning to TRBD2. Input material: peripheral blood. The CDR3: CASSLPGREGRETQYF. The DNA of the CDR3 is TGCGCCAGCAGCTTACCCGGGCGGGAGGGAAGGGAGACCCAGTACTTC.